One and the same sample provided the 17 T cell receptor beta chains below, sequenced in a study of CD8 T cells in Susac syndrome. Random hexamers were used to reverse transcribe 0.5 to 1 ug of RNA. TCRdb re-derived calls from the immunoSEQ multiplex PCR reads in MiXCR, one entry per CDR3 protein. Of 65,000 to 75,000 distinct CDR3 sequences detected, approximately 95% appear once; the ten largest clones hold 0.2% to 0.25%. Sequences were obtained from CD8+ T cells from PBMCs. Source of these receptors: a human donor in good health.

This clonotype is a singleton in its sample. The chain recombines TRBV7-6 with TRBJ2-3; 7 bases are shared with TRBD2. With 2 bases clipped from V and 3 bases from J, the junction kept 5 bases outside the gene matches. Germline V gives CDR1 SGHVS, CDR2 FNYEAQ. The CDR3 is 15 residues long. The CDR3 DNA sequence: TGTGCCAGCAGCTTATCGGGGGAGGGAACAGATACGCAGTATTTT. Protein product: CASSLSGEGTDTQYF.

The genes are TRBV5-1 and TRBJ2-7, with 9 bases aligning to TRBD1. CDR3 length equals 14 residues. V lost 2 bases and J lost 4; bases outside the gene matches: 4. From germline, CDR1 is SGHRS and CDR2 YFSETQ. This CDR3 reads CASSFGTGQYEQYF. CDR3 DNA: TGCGCCAGCAGCTTTGGGACAGGGCAGTACGAGCAGTACTTC.

CDR3 in DNA: TGTGCCAGCAGCTCCTCGGATACGCAGTATTTT. Translating it yields CASSSSDTQYF. This chain uses TRBV13 with TRBJ2-3; D remains unclear. The CDR3 runs to 11 residues. V lost 4 bases to trimming and J lost 6 bases, with 5 bases between them. Germline V gene data show CDR1 as PRHDT and CDR2 as FYEKMQ (reference sequence).

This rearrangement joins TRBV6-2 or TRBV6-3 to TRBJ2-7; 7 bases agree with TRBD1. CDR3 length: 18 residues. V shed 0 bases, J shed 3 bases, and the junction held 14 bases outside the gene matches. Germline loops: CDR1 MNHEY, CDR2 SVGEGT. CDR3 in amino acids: CASSYSIVEDRLGYEQYV. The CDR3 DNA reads TGTGCCAGCAGTTACTCGATAGTGGAGGACAGGCTGGGCTACGAGCAGTACGTC.

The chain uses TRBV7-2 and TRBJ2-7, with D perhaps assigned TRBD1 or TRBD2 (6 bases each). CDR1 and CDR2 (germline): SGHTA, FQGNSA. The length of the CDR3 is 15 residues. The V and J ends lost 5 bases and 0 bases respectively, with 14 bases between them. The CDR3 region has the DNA TGTGCCAGCAGCCAGTCGGGGGCACCCTCCTACGAGCAGTACGTC. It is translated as CASSQSGAPSYEQYV.

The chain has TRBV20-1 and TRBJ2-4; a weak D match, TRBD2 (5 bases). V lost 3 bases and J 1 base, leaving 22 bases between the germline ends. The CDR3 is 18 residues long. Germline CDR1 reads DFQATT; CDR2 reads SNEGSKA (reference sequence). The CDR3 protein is CSARVMRSGLGAKNIQYF. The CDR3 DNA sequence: TGCAGTGCTAGGGTCATGAGGAGCGGCCTTGGGGCCAAAAACATTCAGTACTTC.

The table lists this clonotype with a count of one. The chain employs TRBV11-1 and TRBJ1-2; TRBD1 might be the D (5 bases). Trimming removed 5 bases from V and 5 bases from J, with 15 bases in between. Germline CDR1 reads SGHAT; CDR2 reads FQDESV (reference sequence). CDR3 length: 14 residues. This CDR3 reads CASSEFGGSYGYTF. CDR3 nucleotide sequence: TGTGCCAGCAGCGAATTCGGGGGGAGTTATGGCTACACCTTC.

CDR3 nucleotide sequence: TGTGCCAGCAGGGGAGGGCTAGTAGGGGCCAACGTCCTGACTTTC. It specifies CASRGGLVGANVLTF. The chain has TRBV5-6 and TRBJ2-6, with TRBD2 identical over 7 bases. This CDR3 comprises 15 residues. Germline V lookup: CDR1 SGHDT, CDR2 YYEEEE. Trimming at V came to 5 bases and at J to 4 bases, leaving 6 bases not matched to a gene.

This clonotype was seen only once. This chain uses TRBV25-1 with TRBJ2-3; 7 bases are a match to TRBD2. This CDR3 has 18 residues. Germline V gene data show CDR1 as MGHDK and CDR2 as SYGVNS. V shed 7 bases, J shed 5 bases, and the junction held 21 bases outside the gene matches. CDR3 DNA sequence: TGTGCCAGCACCGTTGGGGAGGGAGACGAACACCGGGTAGATACGCAGTATTTT. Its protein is CASTVGEGDEHRVDTQYF.

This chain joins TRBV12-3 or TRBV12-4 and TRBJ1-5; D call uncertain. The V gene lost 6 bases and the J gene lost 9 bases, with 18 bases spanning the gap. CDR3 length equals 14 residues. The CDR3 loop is CASSSGYAGMPQHF. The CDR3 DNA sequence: TGTGCCAGCAGCTCTGGGTATGCAGGTATGCCCCAGCATTTT.

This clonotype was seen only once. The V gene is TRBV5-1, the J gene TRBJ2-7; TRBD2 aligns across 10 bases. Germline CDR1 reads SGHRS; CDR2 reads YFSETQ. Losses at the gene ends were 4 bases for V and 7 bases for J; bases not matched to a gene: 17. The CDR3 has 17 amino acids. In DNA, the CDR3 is TGCGCCAGCAGCCGCAGCGCCGCTAGCGGGGGAGAGGGTGAGCAGTACTTC. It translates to CASSRSAASGGEGEQYF. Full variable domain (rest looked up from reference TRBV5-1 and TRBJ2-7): KAGVTQTPRYLIKTRGQQVTLSCSPISGHRSVSWYQQTPGQGLQFLFEYFSETQRNKGNFPGRFSGRQFSNSRSEMNVSTLELGDSALYLCASSRSAASGGEGEQYFGPGTRLTVT.

The CDR3 coding sequence is TGTGCCAGTAGTATAGGGTATCGGGACTCTAACGCCGGGGAGCTGTTTTTT. Protein product: CASSIGYRDSNAGELFF. V gene TRBV19 combines with J gene TRBJ2-2; TRBD2 might be the D (6 bases). Germline V lookup: CDR1 LNHDA, CDR2 SQIVND (reference sequence). CDR3 size: 17 residues. Trimming removed 1 base at V and 6 bases at J, with 18 bases between.

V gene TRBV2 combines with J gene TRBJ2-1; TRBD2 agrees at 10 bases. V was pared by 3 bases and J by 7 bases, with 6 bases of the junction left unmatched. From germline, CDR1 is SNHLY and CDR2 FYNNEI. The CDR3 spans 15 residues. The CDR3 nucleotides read TGTGCCAGCAGTGACCCTAGCGGGGGTCTGAATGAGCAGTTCTTC. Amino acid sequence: CASSDPSGGLNEQFF.

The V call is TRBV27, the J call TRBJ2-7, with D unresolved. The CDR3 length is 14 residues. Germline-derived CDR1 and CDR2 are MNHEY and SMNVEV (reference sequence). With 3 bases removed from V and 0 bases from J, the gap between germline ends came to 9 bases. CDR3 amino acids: CASSFGYNSYEQYF. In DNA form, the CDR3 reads TGTGCCAGCAGTTTCGGCTACAACTCCTACGAGCAGTACTTC.

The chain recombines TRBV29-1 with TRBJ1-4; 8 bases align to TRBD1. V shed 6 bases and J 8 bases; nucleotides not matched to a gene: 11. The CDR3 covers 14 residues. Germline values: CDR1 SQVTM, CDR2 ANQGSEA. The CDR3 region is CSVRDQGAREKLFF. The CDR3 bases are TGCAGCGTGAGGGATCAGGGGGCAAGGGAAAAACTGTTTTTT.

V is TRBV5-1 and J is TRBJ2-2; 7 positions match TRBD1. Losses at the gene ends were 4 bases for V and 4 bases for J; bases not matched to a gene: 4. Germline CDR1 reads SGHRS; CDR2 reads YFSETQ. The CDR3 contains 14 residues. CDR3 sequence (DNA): TGCGCCAGCAGCCATGGGACAGCCACCGGGGAGCTGTTTTTT. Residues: CASSHGTATGELFF. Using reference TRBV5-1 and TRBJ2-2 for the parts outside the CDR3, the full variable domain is KAGVTQTPRYLIKTRGQQVTLSCSPISGHRSVSWYQQTPGQGLQFLFEYFSETQRNKGNFPGRFSGRQFSNSRSEMNVSTLELGDSALYLCASSHGTATGELFFGEGSRLTVL.

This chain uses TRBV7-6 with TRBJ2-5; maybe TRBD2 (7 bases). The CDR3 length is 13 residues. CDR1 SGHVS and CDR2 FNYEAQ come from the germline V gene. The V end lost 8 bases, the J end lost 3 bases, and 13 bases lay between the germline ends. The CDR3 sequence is CASGTGREETQYF. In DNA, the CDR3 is TGTGCCAGCGGAACAGGGAGGGAAGAGACCCAGTACTTC.